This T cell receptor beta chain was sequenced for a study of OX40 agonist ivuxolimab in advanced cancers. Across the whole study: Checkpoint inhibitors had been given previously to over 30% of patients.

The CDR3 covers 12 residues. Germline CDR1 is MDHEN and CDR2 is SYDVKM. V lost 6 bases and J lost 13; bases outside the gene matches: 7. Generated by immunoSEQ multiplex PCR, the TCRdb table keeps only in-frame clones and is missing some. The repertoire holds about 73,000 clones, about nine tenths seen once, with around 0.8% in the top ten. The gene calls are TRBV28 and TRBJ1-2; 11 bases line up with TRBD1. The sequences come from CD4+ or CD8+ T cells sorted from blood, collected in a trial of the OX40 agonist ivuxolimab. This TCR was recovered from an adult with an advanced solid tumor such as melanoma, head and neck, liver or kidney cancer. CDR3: CASRPGQGATTF. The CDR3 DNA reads TGTGCCAGCAGGCCTGGACAGGGGGCGACCACCTTC.